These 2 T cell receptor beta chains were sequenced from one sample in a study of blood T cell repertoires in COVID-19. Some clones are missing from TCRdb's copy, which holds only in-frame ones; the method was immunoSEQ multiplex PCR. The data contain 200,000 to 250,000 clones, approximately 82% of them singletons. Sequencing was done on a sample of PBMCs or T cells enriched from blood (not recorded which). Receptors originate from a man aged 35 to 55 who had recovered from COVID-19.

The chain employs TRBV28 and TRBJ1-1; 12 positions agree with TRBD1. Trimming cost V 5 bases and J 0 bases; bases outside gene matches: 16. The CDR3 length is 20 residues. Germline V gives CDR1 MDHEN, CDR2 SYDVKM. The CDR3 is CASSRISGTGGTSMNTEAFF. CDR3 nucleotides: TGTGCCAGCAGTAGGATATCCGGGACAGGGGGCACATCGATGAACACTGAAGCTTTCTTT.

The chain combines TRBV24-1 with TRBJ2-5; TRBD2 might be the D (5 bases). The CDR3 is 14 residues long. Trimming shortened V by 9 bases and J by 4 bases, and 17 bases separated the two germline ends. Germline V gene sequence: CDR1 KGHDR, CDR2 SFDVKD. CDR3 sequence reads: CATAGEEGPETQYF. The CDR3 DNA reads TGTGCCACCGCGGGCGAAGAGGGCCCAGAGACCCAGTACTTC.